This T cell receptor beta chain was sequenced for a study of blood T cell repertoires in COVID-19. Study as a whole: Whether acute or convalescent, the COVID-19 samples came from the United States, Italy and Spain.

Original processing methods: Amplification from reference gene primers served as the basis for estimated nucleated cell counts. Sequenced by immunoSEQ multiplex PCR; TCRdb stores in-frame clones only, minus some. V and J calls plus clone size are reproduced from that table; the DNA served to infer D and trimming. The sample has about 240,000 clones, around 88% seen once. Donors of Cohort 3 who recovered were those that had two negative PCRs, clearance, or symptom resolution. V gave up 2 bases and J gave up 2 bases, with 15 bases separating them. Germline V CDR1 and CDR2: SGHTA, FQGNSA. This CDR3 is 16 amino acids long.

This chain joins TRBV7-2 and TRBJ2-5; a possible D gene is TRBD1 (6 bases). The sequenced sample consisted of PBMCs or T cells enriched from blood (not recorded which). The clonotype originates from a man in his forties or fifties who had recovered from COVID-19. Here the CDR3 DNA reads TGTGCCAGCAGCTTACAAGGGGGAGTTCAGCAAGAGACCCAGTACTTC. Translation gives CASSLQGGVQQETQYF.